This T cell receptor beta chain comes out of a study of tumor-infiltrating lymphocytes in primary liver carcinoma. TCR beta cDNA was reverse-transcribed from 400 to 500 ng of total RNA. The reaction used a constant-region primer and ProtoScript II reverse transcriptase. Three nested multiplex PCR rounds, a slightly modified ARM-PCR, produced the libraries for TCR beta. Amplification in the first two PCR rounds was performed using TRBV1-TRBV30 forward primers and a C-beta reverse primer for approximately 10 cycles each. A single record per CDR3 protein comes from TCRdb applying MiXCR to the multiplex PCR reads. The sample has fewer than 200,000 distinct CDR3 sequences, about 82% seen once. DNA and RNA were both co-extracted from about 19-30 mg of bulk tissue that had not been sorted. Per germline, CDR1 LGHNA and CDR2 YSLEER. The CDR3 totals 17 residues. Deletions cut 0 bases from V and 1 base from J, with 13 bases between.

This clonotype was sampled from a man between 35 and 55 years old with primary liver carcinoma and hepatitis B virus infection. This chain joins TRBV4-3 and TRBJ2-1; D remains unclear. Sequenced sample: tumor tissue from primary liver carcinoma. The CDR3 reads CASSQEPIGMSYNEQFF. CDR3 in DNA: TGCGCCAGCAGCCAAGAGCCCATTGGGATGTCCTACAATGAGCAGTTCTTC.